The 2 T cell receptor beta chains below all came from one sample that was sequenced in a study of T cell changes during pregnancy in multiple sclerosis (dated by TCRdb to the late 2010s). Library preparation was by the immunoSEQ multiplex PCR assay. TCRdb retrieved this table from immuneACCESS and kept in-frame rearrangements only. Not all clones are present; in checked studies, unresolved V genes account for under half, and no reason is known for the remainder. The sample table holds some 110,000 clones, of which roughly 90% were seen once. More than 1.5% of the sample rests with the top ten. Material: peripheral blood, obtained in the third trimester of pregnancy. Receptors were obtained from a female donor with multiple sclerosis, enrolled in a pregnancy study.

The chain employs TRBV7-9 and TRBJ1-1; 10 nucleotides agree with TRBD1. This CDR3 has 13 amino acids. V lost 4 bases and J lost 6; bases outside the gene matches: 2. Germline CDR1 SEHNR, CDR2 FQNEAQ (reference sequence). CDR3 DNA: TGTGCCAGCAGCTGGGGACAGGGGTCTGAAGCTTTCTTT. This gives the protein CASSWGQGSEAFF.

The chain's CDR3 is CASNGGLSNQPQHF. The CDR3 DNA follows: TGTGCCAGTAACGGCGGATTAAGCAATCAGCCCCAGCATTTT. The chain combines TRBV19 with TRBJ1-5, with D unclear. CDR1 is LNHDA, CDR2 SQIVND, per germline (reference sequence). This CDR3 is built from 14 residues. The ends were cut back, 7 bases at V and 1 base at J, with 11 bases in the middle.